Below, 3 T cell receptor beta chains from the same sample are listed, as sequenced in a study of blood T cell repertoires in COVID-19. Libraries were prepared by immunoSEQ multiplex PCR; TCRdb keeps only in-frame clonotypes and omits some of them. The sample includes about 300,000 clones, approximately 86% of them seen just once. The sample consisted of peripheral blood. The receptor source for this set is a man aged 65-85 years with acute or convalescent COVID-19.

This chain uses TRBV6-4 with TRBJ1-2; 8 bases agree with TRBD1. Germline V gene sequence: CDR1 MRHNA, CDR2 SNTAGT. This CDR3 has 14 residues. Trimming cost V 2 bases and J 8 bases; bases outside gene matches: 7. In DNA, the CDR3 is TGTGCCAGCAGTGACACAACAGGGGGTTACGGCTACACCTTC. It is translated as CASSDTTGGYGYTF.

The chain has TRBV6-5 and TRBJ2-2; the match to TRBD2 covers 7 bases. This CDR3 region has 14 residues. CDR1 and CDR2 (germline): MNHEY, SVGAGI. V was pared by 6 bases and J by 1 base, with 2 bases of the junction left unmatched. The DNA for the CDR3 is TGTGCCAGCAGGTGGGAGGGGAACACCGGGGAGCTGTTTTTT. The encoded protein is CASRWEGNTGELFF.

The chain links TRBV9 to TRBJ2-7; 10 positions match TRBD1. The CDR3 totals 15 residues. The ends lost 4 bases at V and 3 bases at J; junction bases unmatched: 7. Germline V gene data show CDR1 as SGDLS and CDR2 as YYNGEE. The DNA of the CDR3 is TGTGCCAGCAGCCAGGGACAGGGGCCTGGCTACGAGCAGTACTTC. This gives the protein CASSQGQGPGYEQYF.